The sequence of this TCR beta chain was determined in a study of cytomegalovirus exposure and HLA in healthy donors. Whole-study findings and limits: Follow-up analysis later connected one missense variant in DCLRE1C with trimming of TCR beta V- and J-genes.

As to this clone: Its specificity is not known.

Germline V gene data show CDR1 as SGHRS and CDR2 as YFSETQ. Germline trimming cut 4 bases from V and 4 bases from J; bases unmatched to any gene: 11. The CDR3 totals 17 residues. This PCR relied on a set of 60 Vbeta primers and 13 Jbeta primers. Method: immunoSEQ multiplex PCR; TCRdb's copy keeps in-frame clones and lacks some. The data hold 150,000 to 200,000 clones, with roughly 77% observed a single time. This clonotype was obtained from a woman aged 45-60 years in good health and CMV-seronegative. The chain links TRBV5-1 to TRBJ2-1; 10 bases line up with TRBD1. Specimen: PBMCs. The DNA of the CDR3 is TGCGCCAGCAGCCCTGGCTCCGGGACAGGGGCTTACAATGAGCAGTTCTTC. Residues: CASSPGSGTGAYNEQFF. The variable domain in full, completed from reference TRBV5-1 and TRBJ2-1, reads KAGVTQTPRYLIKTRGQQVTLSCSPISGHRSVSWYQQTPGQGLQFLFEYFSETQRNKGNFPGRFSGRQFSNSRSEMNVSTLELGDSALYLCASSPGSGTGAYNEQFFGPGTRLTVL.